The 13 T cell receptor beta chains given below trace back to one sample, sequenced in a study of cytomegalovirus exposure and HLA in healthy donors. 60 Vbeta and 13 Jbeta primers were used in PCR. Data came from immunoSEQ multiplex PCR; TCRdb stores just in-frame clones and leaves some out. The table lists under 150,000 clones, more than 75% of them singletons. Sequenced material: PBMCs. The receptors originated from a woman between 40 and 55 years old in good health and CMV-seropositive.

V usage is TRBV6-5 and J usage is TRBJ1-2, with D possibly being TRBD1 (6 bases). V dropped 6 bases and J dropped 8 bases, with 22 bases sitting between them. The CDR3 contains 15 residues. In germline, CDR1 is MNHEY, CDR2 SVGAGI. The CDR3 region is CASSLTGGGVRGYTF. CDR3 sequence (DNA): TGTGCCAGCAGCCTAACCGGAGGGGGGGTGCGCGGCTACACCTTC.

CDR3 coding DNA: TGCGCCAGCAGACGAGGGACAGGGGAAGGTGAGCAGTACTTC. It encodes CASRRGTGEGEQYF. The rearrangement joins TRBV5-1 to TRBJ2-7, with TRBD1 identical over 10 bases. CDR1 and CDR2 (germline): SGHRS, YFSETQ. The length of the CDR3 is 14 residues. V shed 5 bases, J shed 7 bases, and the junction held 9 bases outside the gene matches. Complete variable domain (other parts from reference TRBV5-1 and TRBJ2-7): KAGVTQTPRYLIKTRGQQVTLSCSPISGHRSVSWYQQTPGQGLQFLFEYFSETQRNKGNFPGRFSGRQFSNSRSEMNVSTLELGDSALYLCASRRGTGEGEQYFGPGTRLTVT.

The chain joins TRBV5-4 to TRBJ2-1, with TRBD2 as a possible D gene (6 bases). Germline CDR1 and CDR2: SGHNT and YYREEE (reference sequence). The CDR3 is made up of 16 amino acids. V lost 0 bases and J 6 bases, leaving 16 bases between the germline ends. CDR3 DNA sequence: TGTGCCAGCAGCTTGGGGACTACCGTTTTGGGCAATGAGCAGTTCTTC. Protein: CASSLGTTVLGNEQFF.

This sequence joins TRBV5-1 and TRBJ1-1, with TRBD1 identical over 7 bases. V shed 3 bases, J shed 2 bases, and the junction held 4 bases outside the gene matches. Germline values: CDR1 SGHRS, CDR2 YFSETQ. This CDR3 has 14 residues. The CDR3 nucleotides are TGCGCCAGCAGCTCGGACAGGCTCAACACTGAAGCTTTCTTT. This codes for CASSSDRLNTEAFF. Together with reference TRBV5-1 and TRBJ1-1, the CDR3 gives the full variable domain: KAGVTQTPRYLIKTRGQQVTLSCSPISGHRSVSWYQQTPGQGLQFLFEYFSETQRNKGNFPGRFSGRQFSNSRSEMNVSTLELGDSALYLCASSSDRLNTEAFFGQGTRLTVV.

Concerning this clone itself: This specimen includes other DNA sequences encoding the same CDR3. The rearrangement uses TRBV5-1 and TRBJ2-7; tentative D call: TRBD1 (8 bases). Trimming removed 3 bases at V and 1 base at J, with 17 bases between. Per the germline V gene, CDR1 is SGHRS and CDR2 is YFSETQ. The CDR3 covers 16 residues. CDR3 in amino acids: CASSWGGTGGSYEQYF. The CDR3 DNA reads TGCGCCAGCAGCTGGGGGGGGACAGGTGGGTCCTACGAGCAGTACTTC. The entire variable domain, with the rest obtained from reference TRBV5-1 and TRBJ2-7, is as follows: KAGVTQTPRYLIKTRGQQVTLSCSPISGHRSVSWYQQTPGQGLQFLFEYFSETQRNKGNFPGRFSGRQFSNSRSEMNVSTLELGDSALYLCASSWGGTGGSYEQYFGPGTRLTVT.

The count of this clone is one. Distinct nucleotide sequences in the sample also encode this CDR3. The chain links TRBV5-4 to TRBJ2-3, with 7 bases that match TRBD2. The CDR3 sequence is 16 residues long. Trimming cost V 3 bases and J 3 bases; bases outside gene matches: 10. Germline values: CDR1 SGHNT, CDR2 YYREEE (reference sequence). This chain's CDR3 is CASSSAGGRGTDTQYF. The CDR3 bases are TGTGCCAGCAGCTCAGCGGGCGGGAGAGGGACAGATACGCAGTATTTT.

V gene TRBV30 combines with J gene TRBJ2-7, with D possibly matching TRBD1 (6 bases). The V end lost 1 base, the J end lost 4 bases, and 11 bases lay between the germline ends. Germline-derived CDR1 and CDR2 are GTSNPN and SVGIG (reference sequence). The CDR3 contains 13 residues. The DNA of the CDR3 is TGTGCCTGGAGTGGAACAGGGCGATACGAGCAGTACTTC. It codes for CAWSGTGRYEQYF.

The chain couples TRBV18 to TRBJ1-1; weak D call: TRBD1 (6 bases). This CDR3 is 14 amino acids long. Germline lookup yields CDR1 KGHSH and CDR2 LQKENI. The V gene lost 6 bases and the J gene lost 1 base, with 12 bases spanning the gap. The CDR3 spells CASSRGQTNTEAFF. DNA for the CDR3: TGTGCCAGCTCCCGAGGACAGACGAACACTGAAGCTTTCTTT.

This chain uses TRBV6-1 with TRBJ2-5, with 7 bases that match TRBD1. Per the germline V gene, CDR1 is MNHNS and CDR2 is SASEGT. Trimming at V came to 6 bases and at J to 7 bases, leaving 5 bases not matched to a gene. CDR3 size: 12 residues. The CDR3 region is CASRTGYTTQYF. The DNA of the CDR3 is TGTGCCAGCAGGACAGGGTATACGACCCAGTACTTC.

This clone was picked up a small number of times. The chain links TRBV18 to TRBJ1-3; 9 bases line up with TRBD1. Trimming cost V 3 bases and J 0 bases; bases outside gene matches: 3. Germline V lookup: CDR1 KGHSH, CDR2 LQKENI. The CDR3 contains 16 residues. CDR3 DNA sequence: TGTGCCAGCTCACCCTCGACAGGGGGCTCTGGAAACACCATATATTTT. Protein product: CASSPSTGGSGNTIYF.

The chain uses TRBV5-1 and TRBJ2-3, with a possible D match to TRBD2 (8 bases). The CDR3 totals 14 residues. Germline lookup yields CDR1 SGHRS and CDR2 YFSETQ. Trimming cost V 6 bases and J 4 bases, with 15 bases left between them. CDR3 protein: CASTREGASDTQYF. The DNA for the CDR3 is TGCGCCAGCACCCGGGAGGGGGCCTCAGATACGCAGTATTTT.

The CDR3 DNA is TGTGCCATCGGGCGGGGTTACAATCAGCCCCAGCATTTT. Its protein product is CAIGRGYNQPQHF. The chain has TRBV28 and TRBJ1-5; D unresolved. V was trimmed by 10 bases and J by 3 bases, leaving 13 bases between them. This CDR3 contains 13 residues. Per the germline V gene, CDR1 is MDHEN and CDR2 is SYDVKM.

The chain has TRBV5-6 and TRBJ2-2, with a tentative D call TRBD2 (7 bases). The CDR3 sequence is 15 residues long. Trimming removed 0 bases at V and 4 bases at J, with 10 bases between. CDR1 and CDR2 (germline): SGHDT, YYEEEE. DNA for the CDR3: TGTGCCAGCAGCTTGGTAGGGGGGGGCACCGGGGAGCTGTTTTTT. Amino acid sequence: CASSLVGGGTGELFF.